The present entry profiles one T cell receptor beta chain with its context. This sample stems from a study of blood T cell repertoires in COVID-19. Study summary: The analysed material was cDNA or gDNA that came from T cells, B-cell-depleted T cells, or PBMCs.

In germline, CDR1 is MDHEN, CDR2 SYDVKM. This CDR3 has 13 residues. V lost 5 bases and J 5 bases, leaving 10 bases between the germline ends. Repertoires were generated with immunoSEQ multiplex PCR, while TCRdb's copy carries only in-frame clones and drops some. The table lists about 62,000 clones, 80% to 90% of them singletons, with about a sixth in the top ten. The origin of this receptor is a woman aged 55 to 70 with COVID-19, enrolled during active disease. The V gene is TRBV28, the J gene TRBJ1-5; D is ambiguous. The sequencing sample was made of peripheral blood. CDR3 region: CASSPAGYQPQHF. The CDR3 DNA reads TGTGCCAGCAGTCCCGCGGGCTATCAGCCCCAGCATTTT.